The 11 T cell receptor beta chains below come from one sample, sequenced in a study of Ad26.COV2.S vaccination and SARS-CoV-2 variants. Described treatment: 15 to 20 received Ad26.COV2.S at low or high dose, single or two shots; a few received placebo; per-sample allocation not given. The samples were gathered on day 63 after the first injection of vaccine or placebo. The data were produced by immunoSEQ multiplex PCR, yet TCRdb's version contains in-frame clones alone and is incomplete. The sample holds 510,000 or so clones, approximately 88% seen once. The sample in question was peripheral blood, obtained in a trial of Ad26.COV2.S vaccine versus placebo. Receptors originate from a person between 18 and 59 years old who received the Ad26.COV2.S COVID-19 vaccine or a placebo.

V and J are TRBV4-2 and TRBJ2-3; D is unresolved. V gave up 1 base and J gave up 2 bases, with 7 bases separating them. The V gene's germline CDR1 is LGHNA and CDR2 YNFKEQ. The CDR3 is 14 amino acids. CDR3 DNA sequence: TGTGCCAGCAGCCAAGGACGGTTCACAGATACGCAGTATTTT. This encodes CASSQGRFTDTQYF.

The chain joins TRBV4-2 to TRBJ2-3; TRBD2 aligns across 7 bases. The trim removed 4 bases at V and 1 base at J, leaving 2 bases unmatched. This CDR3 region has 14 residues. Germline V CDR1 and CDR2: LGHNA, YNFKEQ. Here the CDR3 DNA reads TGTGCCAGCAGCCCAGCGGGGCGCACAGATACGCAGTATTTT. Its protein product is CASSPAGRTDTQYF.

The genes are TRBV29-1 and TRBJ1-1, with no clear D. The germline V gene encodes CDR1 SQVTM and CDR2 ANQGSEA. Between the trimmed V and J ends, which lost 7 bases and 6 bases, there was a span of 12 bases. The CDR3 has 11 residues. In nucleotides, the CDR3 is TGCAGCGCCTACCGGGGAGCTGAAGCTTTCTTT. Translation: CSAYRGAEAFF.

About this clone: This same CDR3 is encoded by further DNA sequences in the sample. The chain has TRBV18 and TRBJ1-4; 8 nucleotides line up with TRBD1. The CDR3 length is 14 residues. The V segment lost 2 bases and the J segment 6 bases; nucleotides outside the gene matches: 2. The germline gives CDR1 KGHSH, CDR2 LQKENI. The CDR3 here is CASSPGTGDEKLFF. The CDR3 DNA sequence: TGTGCCAGCTCACCAGGGACAGGAGATGAAAAACTGTTTTTT.

This chain links TRBV7-2 with TRBJ2-5; tentatively, D is TRBD1 or TRBD2 (7 bases each). V shed 1 base and J shed 3 bases, with 12 bases lying between them. The CDR3 consists of 15 residues. CDR1 and CDR2 (germline): SGHTA, FQGNSA. The CDR3 region has the DNA TGTGCCAGCAGCTTAGGGGGGGGGACAGAAGAGACCCAGTACTTC. Its translation: CASSLGGGTEETQYF. The full variable domain, in which reference TRBV7-2 and TRBJ2-5 provide the parts outside the CDR3, is GAGVSQSPSNKVTEKGKDVELRCDPISGHTALYWYRQSLGQGLEFLIYFQGNSAPDKSGLPSDRFSAERTGGSVSTLTIQRTQQEDSAVYLCASSLGGGTEETQYFGPGTRLLVL.

This clone was counted between two and nine times. V and J are TRBV19 and TRBJ1-3; 7 bases line up with TRBD1. CDR1 is LNHDA and CDR2 is SQIVND in the germline V gene (reference sequence). V dropped 6 bases and J dropped 3; count of bases not matched to a gene: 8. The CDR3 runs 15 residues. The CDR3 DNA reads TGTGCCAGTAGCGTCTACAGGGGAGGTGGAAACACCATATATTTT. Amino acid sequence: CASSVYRGGGNTIYF.

This clone was recorded a few times. The J gene is TRBJ1-2, the V gene TRBV28; 8 nucleotides match TRBD1. CDR3 length: 16 amino acids. Germline V CDR1 and CDR2: MDHEN, SYDVKM. The ends lost 5 bases at V and 4 bases at J; junction bases unmatched: 12. The CDR3 nucleotides read TGTGCCAGCAGTCTAGGACAGGGAAGGGGCGGCTATGGCTACACCTTC. As protein: CASSLGQGRGGYGYTF.

This sequence joins TRBV7-2 and TRBJ2-7; D possibly uses TRBD1 or TRBD2 (7 bases each). This CDR3 is 14 amino acids long. V was clipped by 1 base and J by 6 bases, with 13 bases between them. In germline, CDR1 is SGHTA, CDR2 FQGNSA. Written as DNA, the CDR3 is TGTGCCAGCAGCTTAGTCGGCAGGGGGGGCGAGCAGTACTTC. It is translated as CASSLVGRGGEQYF.

This chain joins TRBV19 and TRBJ2-5, with D unresolved. This CDR3 has 15 residues. Germline loops: CDR1 LNHDA, CDR2 SQIVND (reference sequence). Trimming shortened V by 5 bases and J by 4 bases, and 17 bases separated the two germline ends. This CDR3 reads CASSFNRAAGETQYF. CDR3 DNA sequence: TGTGCCAGTAGTTTTAACCGGGCCGCTGGAGAGACCCAGTACTTC.

The chain couples TRBV9 to TRBJ2-1, with D hard to call. The CDR3 is 15 residues long. Germline lookup yields CDR1 SGDLS and CDR2 YYNGEE. The V gene lost 2 bases and the J gene lost 6 bases, with 15 bases spanning the gap. The CDR3 coding sequence is TGTGCCAGCAGCGTGGACGCCCCCAAAGGCAATGAGCAGTTCTTC. This encodes CASSVDAPKGNEQFF.

The V gene is TRBV9, the J gene TRBJ2-3; no clear D gene. Trimming cost V 2 bases and J 0 bases, with 4 bases left between them. The CDR3 length is 13 residues. The germline V gene has CDR1 SGDLS and CDR2 YYNGEE. CDR3 in amino acids: CASSVMSTDTQYF. The CDR3 DNA is TGTGCCAGCAGCGTGATGAGCACAGATACGCAGTATTTT.